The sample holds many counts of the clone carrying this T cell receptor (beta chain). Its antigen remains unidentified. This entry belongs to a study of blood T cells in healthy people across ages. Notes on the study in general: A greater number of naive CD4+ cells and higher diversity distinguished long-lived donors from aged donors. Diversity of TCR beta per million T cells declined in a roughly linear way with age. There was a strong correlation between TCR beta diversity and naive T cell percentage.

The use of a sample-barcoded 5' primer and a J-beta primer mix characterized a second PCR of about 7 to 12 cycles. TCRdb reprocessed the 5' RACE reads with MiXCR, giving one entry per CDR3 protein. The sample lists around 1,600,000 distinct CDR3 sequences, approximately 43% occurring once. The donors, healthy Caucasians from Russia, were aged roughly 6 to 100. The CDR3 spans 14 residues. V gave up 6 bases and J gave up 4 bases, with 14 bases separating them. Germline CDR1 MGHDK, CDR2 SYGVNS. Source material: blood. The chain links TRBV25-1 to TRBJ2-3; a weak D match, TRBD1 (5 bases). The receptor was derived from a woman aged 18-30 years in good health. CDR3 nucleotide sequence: TGTGCCAGCAGCGGACATTCCGGCGCAGATACGCAGTATTTT. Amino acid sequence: CASSGHSGADTQYF.